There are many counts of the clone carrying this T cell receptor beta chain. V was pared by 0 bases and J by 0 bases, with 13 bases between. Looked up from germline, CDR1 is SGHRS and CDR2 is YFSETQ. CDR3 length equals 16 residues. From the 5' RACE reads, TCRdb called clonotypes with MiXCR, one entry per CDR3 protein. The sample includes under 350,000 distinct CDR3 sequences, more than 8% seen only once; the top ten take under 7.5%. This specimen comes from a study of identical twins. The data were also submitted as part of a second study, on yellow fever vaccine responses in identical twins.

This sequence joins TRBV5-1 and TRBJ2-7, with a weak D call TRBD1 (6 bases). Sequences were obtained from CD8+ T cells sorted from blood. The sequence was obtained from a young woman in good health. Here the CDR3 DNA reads TGCGCCAGCAGCTTGGCAGGGGAACAAAGCTCCTACGAGCAGTACTTC. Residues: CASSLAGEQSSYEQYF.